This T cell receptor beta chain was recorded in a study of T cells in Graves' hyperthyroidism and ophthalmopathy. Ophthalmopathy cases scored 3 or more on the Clinical Activity Score and 4 or more on NOSPECS grade, with duration below 3 months. This CDR3 has 15 amino acids. The V gene lost 5 bases and the J gene lost 0 bases, with 13 bases spanning the gap. Researchers amplified the TCR beta CDR3 regions from RNA transcripts. First-round RT-PCR targeting the TCR CDR3 was performed with the HTBI primer set. TCRdb used MiXCR to reprocess the multiplex PCR reads, holding one entry per CDR3 protein. Here the sample spans about 400,000 distinct CDR3 sequences, approximately 14% being singletons. This clonotype was counted ten times or more.

The sample consisted of blood. This TCR was recovered from a man aged 18 to 30 with Graves' ophthalmopathy. V and J are TRBV12-3 or TRBV12-4 and TRBJ1-2, with D unresolved. The CDR3 protein is CASSPSPNSNYGYTF. The CDR3, as DNA: TGTGCCAGCAGTCCCAGCCCGAACTCTAACTATGGCTACACCTTC.